The present T cell receptor (beta chain) was sequenced within a study of identical twins. Study conclusions and caveats: Among monozygotic twins, out-of-frame TCR alpha sharing exceeded what models predicted. Where beta out-of-frame sequences were concerned, excess twin sharing was weaker. In zero-insertion analyses, partial confounding could arise from invariant MAIT and iNKT cells.

TCRdb itself ran the 5' RACE reads through MiXCR, one entry per CDR3 protein. The sample carries hundreds of thousands of distinct CDR3 sequences, around a sixth recorded once. This clonotype appeared a few times. Its target is unknown. Germline CDR1 is SGHTA and CDR2 is FQGNSA. The CDR3 covers 13 residues. Trimming shortened V by 2 bases and J by 3 bases, and 8 bases separated the two germline ends. These data also featured in a second study, about T cells expressing NK-cell markers. This second study says: Seropositivity for HCMV was found in most of the eight sequenced donors, with one seronegative.

This sequence was found in a woman under 30 in good health. Sequencing input: PBMCs. The chain couples TRBV7-2 to TRBJ2-7; D gene unclear. The DNA for the CDR3 is TGTGCCAGCAGCTTATCACGGTTCTACGAGCAGTACTTC. This encodes CASSLSRFYEQYF.